Listed below are T cell receptor beta chains from one sample, sequenced in a study of blood T cell repertoires in COVID-19. The protocol was immunoSEQ multiplex PCR, while the TCRdb copy is restricted to in-frame clones and leaves out a portion. The data contain about 500,000 clones, around nine tenths of them seen just once; the ten biggest clones take up 7.8%. The sequencing sample was made of peripheral blood. These receptors were taken from a woman between 45 and 65 years old with COVID-19, enrolled during active disease. The CDR3 runs from the conserved cysteine through the conserved F or W. The order of the fields is V gene, D gene, clone size, J gene, CDR3 DNA, CDR3 protein. D genes are given only for firm matches. Size is stated for part of the rows, as once, few or many counts, or as a class when the clone is expanded.

v_call: TRBV6-6; d_call: TRBD1; clone_size: NA; j_call: TRBJ1-2; cdr3_nt: TGTGCCAGCAGTTCGACAGGGGCTGGTGGCTACACCTTC; cdr3_aa: CASSSTGAGGYTF
v_call: TRBV5-4; d_call: NA; clone_size: NA; j_call: TRBJ1-6; cdr3_nt: TGTGCCAGCAGCTTGGATCCGGGCAGGGGAGATTCACCCCTCCACTTT; cdr3_aa: CASSLDPGRGDSPLHF
v_call: TRBV3-1/TRBV3-2; d_call: TRBD2; clone_size: NA; j_call: TRBJ2-3; cdr3_nt: TGTGCCAGCAGCCAAGAGTATGGCGGGGGTAGGGCGCAGTATTTT; cdr3_aa: CASSQEYGGGRAQYF
v_call: TRBV19; d_call: NA; clone_size: few; j_call: TRBJ1-5; cdr3_nt: TGTGCCAGTAGTATAGGGACACTGAGCAATCAGCCCCAGCATTTT; cdr3_aa: CASSIGTLSNQPQHF
v_call: TRBV10-1; d_call: NA; clone_size: once; j_call: TRBJ2-1; cdr3_nt: TGCGCCAGCAGTGAGACGGGGGTGGCCTACAATGAGCAGTTCTTC; cdr3_aa: CASSETGVAYNEQFF
v_call: TRBV10-3; d_call: NA; clone_size: NA; j_call: TRBJ1-1; cdr3_nt: TGTGCCATCAGTGAGTCGACTCGACGGCCTATTGAAGCTTTCTTT; cdr3_aa: CAISESTRRPIEAFF
v_call: TRBV6-6; d_call: TRBD2; clone_size: NA; j_call: TRBJ2-5; cdr3_nt: TGTGCCAGCAGTCTAAGGACTAGCGGGACTTTAAAGGAATTTGGGACCCAGTACTTC; cdr3_aa: CASSLRTSGTLKEFGTQYF
v_call: TRBV13; d_call: NA; clone_size: NA; j_call: TRBJ1-6; cdr3_nt: TGTGCCAGCAGCTTAGGGATCGAGGGCCGCTATAATTCACCCCTCCACTTT; cdr3_aa: CASSLGIEGRYNSPLHF
v_call: TRBV5-3; d_call: NA; clone_size: NA; j_call: TRBJ1-6; cdr3_nt: TGTGCCAGAAGCTTAGCCCCTACAGGTAATTCACCCCTCCACTTT; cdr3_aa: CARSLAPTGNSPLHF
v_call: TRBV21-1; d_call: NA; clone_size: NA; j_call: TRBJ2-7; cdr3_nt: TGTGCCAGCAGCAAAGCCTTCGTATACGAGCAGTACTTC; cdr3_aa: CASSKAFVYEQYF
v_call: TRBV4-1; d_call: NA; clone_size: NA; j_call: TRBJ2-7; cdr3_nt: TGCGCCAGCAGCCAAAGACAGGGAGCGGGTGAGCAGTACTTC; cdr3_aa: CASSQRQGAGEQYF
v_call: TRBV11-2; d_call: TRBD2; clone_size: NA; j_call: TRBJ2-2; cdr3_nt: TGTGCCAGCAGCTTAGTTCCCGGGGGGGTCACCGGGGAGCTGTTTTTT; cdr3_aa: CASSLVPGGVTGELFF
v_call: TRBV28; d_call: NA; clone_size: few; j_call: TRBJ1-3; cdr3_nt: TGTGCCAGCAGTGAGGGGGGGCTCTCTGGAAACACCATATATTTT; cdr3_aa: CASSEGGLSGNTIYF
v_call: TRBV7-7; d_call: TRBD2; clone_size: NA; j_call: TRBJ2-2; cdr3_nt: TGTGCCAGCAGCTTATCCCCACTAGCGGGGGGGAACACCGGGGAGCTGTTTTTT; cdr3_aa: CASSLSPLAGGNTGELFF
v_call: TRBV4-1; d_call: TRBD1; clone_size: NA; j_call: TRBJ2-7; cdr3_nt: TGCGCCAGCAGCCATGGGACAGAAGTCGAGCAGTACTTC; cdr3_aa: CASSHGTEVEQYF
v_call: TRBV4-2; d_call: NA; clone_size: NA; j_call: TRBJ1-3; cdr3_nt: TGTGCCAGCAGCCAAGATCGTTTCTCTGGAAACACCATATATTTT; cdr3_aa: CASSQDRFSGNTIYF
v_call: TRBV28; d_call: NA; clone_size: NA; j_call: TRBJ1-1; cdr3_nt: TGTGCCAGCACTTACGGGCACGGAAGAGGAGCGGCTGAAGCTTTCTTT; cdr3_aa: CASTYGHGRGAAEAFF
v_call: TRBV7-9; d_call: TRBD1; clone_size: NA; j_call: TRBJ1-4; cdr3_nt: TGTGCCAGCAGCTCCCCGGGACAGGGCCCGTCAACTAATGAAAAACTGTTTTTT; cdr3_aa: CASSSPGQGPSTNEKLFF
v_call: TRBV9; d_call: NA; clone_size: NA; j_call: TRBJ2-1; cdr3_nt: TGTGCCAGCAGCGTAGACGGGGGTTCCTACAATGAGCAGTTCTTC; cdr3_aa: CASSVDGGSYNEQFF
v_call: TRBV14; d_call: TRBD1; clone_size: NA; j_call: TRBJ2-7; cdr3_nt: TGTGCCAGCAGCCCCTGGGGACAGGGGATCTACGAGCAGTACTTC; cdr3_aa: CASSPWGQGIYEQYF
v_call: TRBV5-5; d_call: NA; clone_size: NA; j_call: TRBJ1-1; cdr3_nt: TGTGCCAGCAGCTTGATGAGACAAACGATGAACACTGAAGCTTTCTTT; cdr3_aa: CASSLMRQTMNTEAFF
v_call: TRBV5-4; d_call: TRBD2; clone_size: NA; j_call: TRBJ2-5; cdr3_nt: TGTGCCAGCAGCCTGGGGACTAGCGGGGAAGAGACCCAGTACTTC; cdr3_aa: CASSLGTSGEETQYF
v_call: TRBV5-6; d_call: TRBD2; clone_size: NA; j_call: TRBJ2-1; cdr3_nt: TGTGCCAGCAGCCCCCGGCTAGCGGGCAATGAGCAGTTCTTC; cdr3_aa: CASSPRLAGNEQFF
v_call: TRBV3-1/TRBV3-2; d_call: TRBD2; clone_size: NA; j_call: TRBJ2-1; cdr3_nt: TGTGCCAGCAGCCTCGGGACTAGCGGGGGGTCCTACCATGAGCAGTTCTTC; cdr3_aa: CASSLGTSGGSYHEQFF
v_call: TRBV19; d_call: TRBD1; clone_size: NA; j_call: TRBJ1-1; cdr3_nt: TGTGCCAGTAGTCCTCGACAGGGGGCGGTGAACACTGAAGCTTTCTTT; cdr3_aa: CASSPRQGAVNTEAFF
v_call: TRBV5-1; d_call: NA; clone_size: NA; j_call: TRBJ1-4; cdr3_nt: TGCGCCAGCAGCCAGACAGGCAGGAATGAAAAACTGTTTTTT; cdr3_aa: CASSQTGRNEKLFF
v_call: TRBV27; d_call: NA; clone_size: NA; j_call: TRBJ1-2; cdr3_nt: TGTGCCAGCAGTTTTGGGCAGTTCTATGGCTACACCTTC; cdr3_aa: CASSFGQFYGYTF
v_call: TRBV28; d_call: TRBD2; clone_size: NA; j_call: TRBJ2-3; cdr3_nt: TGTGCCAGCAGTTACCAGGACGGGACTAGCGGAGATACGCAGTATTTT; cdr3_aa: CASSYQDGTSGDTQYF
v_call: TRBV6-5; d_call: TRBD1; clone_size: few; j_call: TRBJ1-1; cdr3_nt: TGTGCCAGCAGTCTCGGGACAGGGGAAACTGAAGCTTTCTTT; cdr3_aa: CASSLGTGETEAFF
v_call: TRBV6-1; d_call: NA; clone_size: NA; j_call: TRBJ2-4; cdr3_nt: TGTGCCAGCAGTGAATTTGAAGGGACAACCAAAAACATTCAGTACTTC; cdr3_aa: CASSEFEGTTKNIQYF
v_call: TRBV6-5; d_call: NA; clone_size: NA; j_call: TRBJ2-2; cdr3_nt: TGTGCCAGCAGTTACAACAGATTCACCGGGGAGCTGTTTTTT; cdr3_aa: CASSYNRFTGELFF
v_call: TRBV6-1; d_call: TRBD2; clone_size: NA; j_call: TRBJ2-5; cdr3_nt: TGTGCCAGCAGCCACACCTCTAGCGGGGGGCAGACCCAGTACTTC; cdr3_aa: CASSHTSSGGQTQYF
v_call: TRBV15; d_call: TRBD1; clone_size: NA; j_call: TRBJ2-2; cdr3_nt: TGTGCCACCAGCAGAGATCCCCAGGGGGCGACCGGGGAGCTGTTTTTT; cdr3_aa: CATSRDPQGATGELFF
v_call: TRBV7-2; d_call: NA; clone_size: NA; j_call: TRBJ2-5; cdr3_nt: TGTGCCAGCAGCCCCGGACAGAGGTTGTACCAAGAGACCCAGTACTTC; cdr3_aa: CASSPGQRLYQETQYF
v_call: TRBV6-4; d_call: NA; clone_size: NA; j_call: TRBJ1-1; cdr3_nt: TGTGCCAGCAGTGACTCACGGGGGATCGGCACTGAAGCTTTCTTT; cdr3_aa: CASSDSRGIGTEAFF
v_call: TRBV7-2; d_call: NA; clone_size: NA; j_call: TRBJ1-2; cdr3_nt: TGTGCCAGCAGCCCAAAACCATCAGGAGGCTACACCTTC; cdr3_aa: CASSPKPSGGYTF
v_call: TRBV12-3/TRBV12-4; d_call: TRBD1; clone_size: few; j_call: TRBJ2-2; cdr3_nt: TGTGCCAGCTGCAGGGGGTATACCGGGGAGCTGTTTTTT; cdr3_aa: CASCRGYTGELFF
v_call: TRBV6-6; d_call: NA; clone_size: NA; j_call: TRBJ2-5; cdr3_nt: TGTGCCAGCGGAGGTACAGCCCAAGAGACCCAGTACTTC; cdr3_aa: CASGGTAQETQYF
v_call: TRBV5-1; d_call: TRBD1; clone_size: NA; j_call: TRBJ1-1; cdr3_nt: TGCGCCAGCAGCACCCGTCGACAGGGGAACACTGAAGCTTTCTTT; cdr3_aa: CASSTRRQGNTEAFF
v_call: TRBV5-6; d_call: NA; clone_size: NA; j_call: TRBJ1-2; cdr3_nt: TGTGCCAGCAGCGCCCACAGGGAGGGCTACACCTTC; cdr3_aa: CASSAHREGYTF
v_call: TRBV3-1/TRBV3-2; d_call: NA; clone_size: few; j_call: TRBJ2-2; cdr3_nt: TGTGCCAGCAGCCCCGGGGCCGGGGAGCTGTTTTTT; cdr3_aa: CASSPGAGELFF
v_call: TRBV7-8; d_call: TRBD1; clone_size: NA; j_call: TRBJ1-5; cdr3_nt: TGTGCCAGCAGCTTACTACGACAGGGGGGTCATCAGCCCCAGCATTTT; cdr3_aa: CASSLLRQGGHQPQHF
v_call: TRBV5-8; d_call: NA; clone_size: NA; j_call: TRBJ1-2; cdr3_nt: TGTGCCAGCAGCGAATTAGCGACCTATGGCTACACCTTC; cdr3_aa: CASSELATYGYTF
v_call: TRBV12-3/TRBV12-4; d_call: TRBD2; clone_size: NA; j_call: TRBJ2-3; cdr3_nt: TGTGCCAGCAGTTGGACTAGCTCGGATACGCAGTATTTT; cdr3_aa: CASSWTSSDTQYF
v_call: TRBV3-1/TRBV3-2; d_call: TRBD1; clone_size: NA; j_call: TRBJ2-5; cdr3_nt: TGTGCCAGCAGCCAAGATTGGGACAGGGGGCGAGAGACCCAGTACTTC; cdr3_aa: CASSQDWDRGRETQYF
v_call: TRBV5-1; d_call: TRBD1; clone_size: NA; j_call: TRBJ1-6; cdr3_nt: TGCGCCAGCAGCCCACAGGGGAGTGAGAATTCACCCCTCCACTTT; cdr3_aa: CASSPQGSENSPLHF
v_call: TRBV9; d_call: TRBD1; clone_size: NA; j_call: TRBJ1-2; cdr3_nt: TGTGCCAGCAGCGTAAGGACAGGGGGCGCTCACTATGGCTACACCTTC; cdr3_aa: CASSVRTGGAHYGYTF
v_call: TRBV6-6; d_call: TRBD1; clone_size: NA; j_call: TRBJ2-7; cdr3_nt: TGTGCCAGCACCGACAGGGGTTCCTACGAGCAGTACTTC; cdr3_aa: CASTDRGSYEQYF
v_call: TRBV20-1; d_call: NA; clone_size: once; j_call: TRBJ2-7; cdr3_nt: TGCAGTGCTTCAGGACAGTACGAGCAGTACTTC; cdr3_aa: CSASGQYEQYF